Described below is a single T cell receptor (beta chain) sequence and its context. The antigen remains undetermined. Time point noted: week 35, safety follow-up. Doses of 300 ug of mutant IDH1 20-mer peptide were given with topical imiquimod. In every donor, the tumor was a new WHO grade 3 or 4 IDH1-mutant, ATRX-lost astrocytoma. Germline CDR1 and CDR2: SGHTA and FQGNSA. The CDR3 spans 15 residues. Trimming cost V 5 bases and J 1 base, with 15 bases left between them. The sample originates from a study of a mutant IDH1 vaccine in newly diagnosed glioma. Study at large: Vaccination started 4-6 weeks after radiotherapy alone, or with temozolomide cycles.

This table comes from immunoSEQ multiplex PCR, and its TCRdb copy is limited to in-frame clones, with some not included. The sample includes some 58,000 clones, approximately 80% seen only once; the top ten take 5.4%. The sequences come from PBMCs, collected from a glioma patient whose treatment included an IDH1 peptide vaccine. This TCR came from a man aged 35-49 years with glioma. The rearrangement links TRBV7-2 to TRBJ2-7; tentative D call: TRBD2 (5 bases). In DNA form, the CDR3 reads TGTGCCAGCAGCCGCCCGGGCGGAGGATCCTACGAGCAGTACTTC. Translating gives CASSRPGGGSYEQYF. Full variable domain (missing parts from reference TRBV7-2 and TRBJ2-7): GAGVSQSPSNKVTEKGKDVELRCDPISGHTALYWYRQSLGQGLEFLIYFQGNSAPDKSGLPSDRFSAERTGGSVSTLTIQRTQQEDSAVYLCASSRPGGGSYEQYFGPGTRLTVT.